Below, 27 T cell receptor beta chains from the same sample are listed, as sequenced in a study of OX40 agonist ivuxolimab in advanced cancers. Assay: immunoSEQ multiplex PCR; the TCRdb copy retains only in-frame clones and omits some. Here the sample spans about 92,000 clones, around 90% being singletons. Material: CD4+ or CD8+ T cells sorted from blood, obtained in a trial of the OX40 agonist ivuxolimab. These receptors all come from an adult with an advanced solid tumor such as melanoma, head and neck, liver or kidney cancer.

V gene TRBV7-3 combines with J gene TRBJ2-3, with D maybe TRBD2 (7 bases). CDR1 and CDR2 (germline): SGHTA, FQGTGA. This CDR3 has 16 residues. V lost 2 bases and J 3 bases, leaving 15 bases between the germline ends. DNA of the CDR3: TGTGCCAGCAGCTTAGGCCCAGGGAGGGGGACAGATACGCAGTATTTT. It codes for CASSLGPGRGTDTQYF.

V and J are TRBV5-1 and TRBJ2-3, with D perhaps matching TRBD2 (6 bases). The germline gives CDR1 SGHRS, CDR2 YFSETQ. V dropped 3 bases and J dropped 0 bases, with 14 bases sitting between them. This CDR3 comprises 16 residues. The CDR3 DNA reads TGCGCCAGCAGCTATCGGGATAGCGGCAGCACAGATACGCAGTATTTT. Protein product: CASSYRDSGSTDTQYF.

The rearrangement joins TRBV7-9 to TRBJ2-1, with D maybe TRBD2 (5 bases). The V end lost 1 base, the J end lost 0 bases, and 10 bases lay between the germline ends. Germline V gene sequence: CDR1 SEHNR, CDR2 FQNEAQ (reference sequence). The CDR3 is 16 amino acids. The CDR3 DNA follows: TGTGCCAGCAGCTTAGTAGCGATGAGCTCCTACAATGAGCAGTTCTTC. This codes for CASSLVAMSSYNEQFF. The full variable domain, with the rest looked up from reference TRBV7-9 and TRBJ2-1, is DTGVSQNPRHKITKRGQNVTFRCDPISEHNRLYWYRQTLGQGPEFLTYFQNEAQLEKSRLLSDRFSAERPKGSFSTLEIQRTEQGDSAMYLCASSLVAMSSYNEQFFGPGTRLTVL.

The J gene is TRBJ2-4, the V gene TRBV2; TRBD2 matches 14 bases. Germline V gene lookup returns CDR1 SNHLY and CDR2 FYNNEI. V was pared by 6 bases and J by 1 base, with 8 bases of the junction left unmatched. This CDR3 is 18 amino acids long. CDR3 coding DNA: TGTGCCAGCAGGCCGGGGACTAGCGGGAGTCGGGCCAAAAACATTCAGTACTTC. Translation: CASRPGTSGSRAKNIQYF.

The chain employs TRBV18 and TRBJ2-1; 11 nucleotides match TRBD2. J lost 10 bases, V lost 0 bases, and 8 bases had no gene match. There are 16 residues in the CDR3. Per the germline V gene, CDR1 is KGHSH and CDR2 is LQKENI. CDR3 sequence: CASSPPGLAGGDEQFF. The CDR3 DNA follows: TGTGCCAGCTCACCACCGGGTCTAGCGGGAGGCGACGAGCAGTTCTTC.

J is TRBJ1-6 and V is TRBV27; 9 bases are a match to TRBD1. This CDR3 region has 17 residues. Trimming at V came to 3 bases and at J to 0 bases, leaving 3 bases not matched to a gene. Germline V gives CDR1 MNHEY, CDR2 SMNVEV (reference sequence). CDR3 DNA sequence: TGTGCCAGCAGTTTCGCGGGACAGGGCTCCTATAATTCACCCCTCCACTTT. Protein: CASSFAGQGSYNSPLHF.

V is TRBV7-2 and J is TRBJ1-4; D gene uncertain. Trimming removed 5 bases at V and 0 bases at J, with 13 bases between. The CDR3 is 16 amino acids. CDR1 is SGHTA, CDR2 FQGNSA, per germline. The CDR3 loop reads CASSLIAGTTNEKLFF. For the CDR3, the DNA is TGTGCCAGCAGCCTTATAGCGGGGACAACTAATGAAAAACTGTTTTTT.

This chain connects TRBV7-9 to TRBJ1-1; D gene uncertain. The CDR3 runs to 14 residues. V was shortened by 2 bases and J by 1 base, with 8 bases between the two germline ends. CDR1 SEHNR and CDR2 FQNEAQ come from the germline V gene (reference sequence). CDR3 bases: TGTGCCAGCAGCTTATTGGGTGCGAACACTGAAGCTTTCTTT. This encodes CASSLLGANTEAFF.

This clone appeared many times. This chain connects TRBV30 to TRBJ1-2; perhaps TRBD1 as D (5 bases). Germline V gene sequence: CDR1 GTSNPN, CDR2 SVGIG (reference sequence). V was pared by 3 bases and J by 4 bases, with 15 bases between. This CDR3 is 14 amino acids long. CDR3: CAWSKGVFGYGYTF. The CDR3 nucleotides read TGTGCCTGGAGCAAAGGGGTGTTTGGCTATGGCTACACCTTC.

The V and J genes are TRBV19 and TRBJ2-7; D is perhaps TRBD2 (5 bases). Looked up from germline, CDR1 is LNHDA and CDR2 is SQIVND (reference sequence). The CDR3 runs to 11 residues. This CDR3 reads CDEERLYEQYF. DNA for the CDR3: TGTGATGAGGAGCGGTTATACGAGCAGTACTTC.

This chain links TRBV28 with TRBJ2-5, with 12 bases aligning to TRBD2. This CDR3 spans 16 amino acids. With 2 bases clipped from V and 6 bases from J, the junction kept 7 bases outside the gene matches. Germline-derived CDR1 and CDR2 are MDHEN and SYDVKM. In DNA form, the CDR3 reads TGTGCCAGCAGTTTACACGGACTAGCGGGAATGAAGACCCAGTACTTC. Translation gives CASSLHGLAGMKTQYF.

CDR3 coding DNA: TGTGCCAGCAGCCCCACTCCACGGAGACTGAACACTGAAGCTTTCTTT. It specifies CASSPTPRRLNTEAFF. The chain employs TRBV7-2 and TRBJ1-1, with unresolved D. Deletions cut 5 bases from V and 0 bases from J, with 16 bases between. Germline CDR1 reads SGHTA; CDR2 reads FQGNSA. The CDR3 is 16 amino acids. Supplemented by reference TRBV7-2 and TRBJ1-1, the full variable domain reads GAGVSQSPSNKVTEKGKDVELRCDPISGHTALYWYRQSLGQGLEFLIYFQGNSAPDKSGLPSDRFSAERTGGSVSTLTIQRTQQEDSAVYLCASSPTPRRLNTEAFFGQGTRLTVV.

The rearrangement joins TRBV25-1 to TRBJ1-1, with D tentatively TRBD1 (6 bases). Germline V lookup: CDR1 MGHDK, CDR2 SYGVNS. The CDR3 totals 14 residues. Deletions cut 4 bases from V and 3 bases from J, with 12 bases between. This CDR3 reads CASSGQGRDTEAFF. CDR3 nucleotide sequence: TGTGCCAGCAGTGGGCAGGGGAGGGACACTGAAGCTTTCTTT.

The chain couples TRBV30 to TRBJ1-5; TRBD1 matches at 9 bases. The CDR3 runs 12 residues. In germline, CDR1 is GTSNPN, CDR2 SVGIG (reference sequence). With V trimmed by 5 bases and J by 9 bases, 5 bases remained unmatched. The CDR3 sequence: CAWHRGRRPQHF. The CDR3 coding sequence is TGTGCCTGGCACAGGGGGCGACGGCCCCAGCATTTT.

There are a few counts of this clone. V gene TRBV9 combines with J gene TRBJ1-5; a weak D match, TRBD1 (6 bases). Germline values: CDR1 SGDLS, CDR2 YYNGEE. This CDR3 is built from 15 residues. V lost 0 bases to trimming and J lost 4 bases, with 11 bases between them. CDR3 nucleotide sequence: TGTGCCAGCAGCGTAGGCCAGGGGATGAATCAGCCCCAGCATTTT. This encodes CASSVGQGMNQPQHF.

The CDR3 nucleotides are TGTGCCAGTAGTCCCGAGAGGGGCGCGGGCGACTATGGCTACACCTTC. Its protein product is CASSPERGAGDYGYTF. The genes are TRBV19 and TRBJ1-2; D possibly corresponds to TRBD1 (5 bases). Germline loops: CDR1 LNHDA, CDR2 SQIVND (reference sequence). The CDR3 spans 16 residues. Trimming took 5 bases from V and 3 from J, leaving 19 bases between them.

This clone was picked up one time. CDR3 sequence reads: CASSIGHTLSNEQFF. Here the CDR3 DNA reads TGTGCCAGCAGCATCGGCCATACCCTTTCCAATGAGCAGTTCTTC. The V call is TRBV5-4, the J call TRBJ2-1; no definite D call. This CDR3 contains 15 residues. V was clipped by 4 bases and J by 6 bases, with 17 bases between them. Germline V gene lookup returns CDR1 SGHNT and CDR2 YYREEE (reference sequence). Complete variable domain (other parts from reference TRBV5-4 and TRBJ2-1): ETGVTQSPTHLIKTRGQQVTLRCSSQSGHNTVSWYQQALGQGPQFIFQYYREEENGRGNFPPRFSGLQFPNYSSELNVNALELDDSALYLCASSIGHTLSNEQFFGPGTRLTVL.

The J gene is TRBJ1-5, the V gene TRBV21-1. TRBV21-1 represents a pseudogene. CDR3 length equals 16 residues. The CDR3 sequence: CASSKAGGLVDQPQHF. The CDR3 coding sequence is TGTGCCAGCAGCAAAGCGGGAGGGTTGGTGGATCAGCCCCAGCATTTT.

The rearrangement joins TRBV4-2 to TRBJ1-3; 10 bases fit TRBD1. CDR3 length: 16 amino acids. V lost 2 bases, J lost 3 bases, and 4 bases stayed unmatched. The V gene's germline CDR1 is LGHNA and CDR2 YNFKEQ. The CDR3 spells CASSQLGTGVGNTIYF. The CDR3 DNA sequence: TGTGCCAGCAGCCAACTCGGGACAGGGGTTGGAAACACCATATATTTT.

As DNA, the CDR3 is TGTGCCACCAGCAGACGGGACAGGGCTCTGGGAACAGATACGCAGTATTTT. It codes for CATSRRDRALGTDTQYF. The chain couples TRBV15 to TRBJ2-3, with TRBD1 identical over 9 bases. The CDR3 is 17 amino acids. The ends lost 2 bases at V and 3 bases at J; junction bases unmatched: 9. Germline-derived CDR1 and CDR2 are LNHNV and YYDKDF (reference sequence).

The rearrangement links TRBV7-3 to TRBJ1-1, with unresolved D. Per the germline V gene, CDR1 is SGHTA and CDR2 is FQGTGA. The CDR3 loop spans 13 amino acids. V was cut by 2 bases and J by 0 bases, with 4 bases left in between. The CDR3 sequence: CASSLQVNTEAFF. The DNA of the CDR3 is TGTGCCAGCAGCTTACAAGTGAACACTGAAGCTTTCTTT.

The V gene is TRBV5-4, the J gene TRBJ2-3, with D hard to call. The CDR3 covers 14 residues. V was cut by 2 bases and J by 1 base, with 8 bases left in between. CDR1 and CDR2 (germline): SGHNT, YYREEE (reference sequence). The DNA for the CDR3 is TGTGCCAGCAGCTTCGGGCATGGCACAGATACGCAGTATTTT. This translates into CASSFGHGTDTQYF.

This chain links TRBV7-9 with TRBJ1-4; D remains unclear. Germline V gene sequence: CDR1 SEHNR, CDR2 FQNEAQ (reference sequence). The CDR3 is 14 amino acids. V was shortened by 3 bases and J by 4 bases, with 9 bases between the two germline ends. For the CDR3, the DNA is TGTGCCAGCAGCTTTTCAGAGATTAATGAAAAACTGTTTTTT. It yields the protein CASSFSEINEKLFF.

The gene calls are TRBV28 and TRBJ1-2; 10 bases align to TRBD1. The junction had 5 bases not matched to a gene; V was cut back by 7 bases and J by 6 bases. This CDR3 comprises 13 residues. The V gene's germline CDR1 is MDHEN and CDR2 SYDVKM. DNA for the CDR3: TGTGCCAGCATGGGACAGGGGAGTGATGGCTACACCTTC. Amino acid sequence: CASMGQGSDGYTF.

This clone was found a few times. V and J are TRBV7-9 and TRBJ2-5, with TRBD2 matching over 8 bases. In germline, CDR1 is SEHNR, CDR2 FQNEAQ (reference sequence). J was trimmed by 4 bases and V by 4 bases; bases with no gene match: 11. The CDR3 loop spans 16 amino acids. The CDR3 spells CASSSPGRAIAETQYF. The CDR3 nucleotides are TGTGCCAGCAGCTCCCCCGGGAGGGCGATCGCAGAGACCCAGTACTTC. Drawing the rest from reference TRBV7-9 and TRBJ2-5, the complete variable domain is DTGVSQNPRHKITKRGQNVTFRCDPISEHNRLYWYRQTLGQGPEFLTYFQNEAQLEKSRLLSDRFSAERPKGSFSTLEIQRTEQGDSAMYLCASSSPGRAIAETQYFGPGTRLLVL.

The CDR3 spells CAIQNRESGELFF. In DNA, the CDR3 is TGTGCCATCCAAAACAGGGAGTCCGGGGAGCTGTTTTTT. The V gene is TRBV7-9, the J gene TRBJ2-2, with D perhaps TRBD1 (6 bases). This CDR3 region has 13 residues. V was shortened by 10 bases and J by 6 bases, with 15 bases between the two germline ends. Germline-derived CDR1 and CDR2 are SEHNR and FQNEAQ (reference sequence).

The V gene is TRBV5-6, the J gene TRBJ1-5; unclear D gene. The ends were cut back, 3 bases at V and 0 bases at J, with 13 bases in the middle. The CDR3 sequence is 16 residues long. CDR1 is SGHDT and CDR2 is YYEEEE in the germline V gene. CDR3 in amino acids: CASSWSQDFSNQPQHF. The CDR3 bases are TGTGCCAGCAGCTGGTCCCAGGATTTTAGCAATCAGCCCCAGCATTTT.